This is a list of T cell receptor beta chains from one sample in a study of cytomegalovirus exposure and HLA in healthy donors. TCRdb's table, derived via immunoSEQ multiplex PCR, lists solely in-frame clones and lacks some. The table for this sample gives roughly 120,000 clones. Material for sequencing was PBMCs. These receptors were collected from a man younger than 30 in good health and CMV-seronegative. CDR3s include the opening cysteine and the closing phenylalanine or tryptophan.

CDR3 length,V gene,J gene,CDR3 protein
14,TRBV7-2,TRBJ2-2,CASRTGVNTGELFF
15,TRBV4-1,TRBJ2-7,CASSQTGRYTYEQYF
15,TRBV5-1,TRBJ2-3,CASSTPLTTGDTQYF
13,TRBV6-5,TRBJ1-5,CASQGGSGQPQHF
17,TRBV5-6,TRBJ1-5,CASSLVGAGGLREPQHF
13,TRBV6-1,TRBJ1-1,CASSTLKGNEAFF
12,TRBV13,TRBJ1-1,CASSLGEEAAFF
15,TRBV5-1,TRBJ1-3,CASRVGSYSGNTIYF
15,TRBV7-9,TRBJ2-1,CASSETGRAYNEQFF
13,TRBV30,TRBJ1-2,CAWRRVGSHGYTF
14,TRBV19,TRBJ2-3,CASGEQGARDTQYF
14,TRBV6-1,TRBJ1-2,CASSQGRSNYGYTF
15,TRBV7-8,TRBJ1-1,CASSPTGTGNTEAFF
14,TRBV6-1,TRBJ2-2,CASGAIGNTGELFF